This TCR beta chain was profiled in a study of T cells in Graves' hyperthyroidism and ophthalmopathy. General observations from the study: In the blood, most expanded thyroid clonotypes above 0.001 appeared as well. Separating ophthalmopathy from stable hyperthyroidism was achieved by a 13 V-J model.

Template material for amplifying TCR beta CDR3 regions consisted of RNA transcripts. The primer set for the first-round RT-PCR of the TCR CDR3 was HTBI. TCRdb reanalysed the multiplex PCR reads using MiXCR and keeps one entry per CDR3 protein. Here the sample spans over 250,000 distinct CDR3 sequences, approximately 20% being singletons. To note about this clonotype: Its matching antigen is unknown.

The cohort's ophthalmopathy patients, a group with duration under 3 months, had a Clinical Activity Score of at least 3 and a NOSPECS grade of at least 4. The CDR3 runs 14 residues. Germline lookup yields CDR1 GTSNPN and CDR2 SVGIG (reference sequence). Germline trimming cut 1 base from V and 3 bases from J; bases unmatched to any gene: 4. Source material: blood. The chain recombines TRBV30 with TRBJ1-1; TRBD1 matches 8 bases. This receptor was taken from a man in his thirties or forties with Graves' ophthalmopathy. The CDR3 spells CAWSEQGVYTEAFF. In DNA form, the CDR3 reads TGTGCCTGGAGTGAACAGGGGGTTTACACTGAAGCTTTCTTT.